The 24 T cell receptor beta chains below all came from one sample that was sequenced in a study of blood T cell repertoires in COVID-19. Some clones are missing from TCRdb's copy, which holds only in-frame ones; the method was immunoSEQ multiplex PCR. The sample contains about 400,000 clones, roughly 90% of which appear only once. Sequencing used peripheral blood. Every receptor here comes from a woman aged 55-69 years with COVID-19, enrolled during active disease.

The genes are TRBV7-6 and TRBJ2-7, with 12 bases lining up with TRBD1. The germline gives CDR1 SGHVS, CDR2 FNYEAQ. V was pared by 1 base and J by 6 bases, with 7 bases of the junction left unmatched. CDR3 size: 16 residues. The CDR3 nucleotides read TGTGCCAGCAGCTTAGATCCGGGACAGGGGGCAGGCGAGCAGTACTTC. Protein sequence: CASSLDPGQGAGEQYF.

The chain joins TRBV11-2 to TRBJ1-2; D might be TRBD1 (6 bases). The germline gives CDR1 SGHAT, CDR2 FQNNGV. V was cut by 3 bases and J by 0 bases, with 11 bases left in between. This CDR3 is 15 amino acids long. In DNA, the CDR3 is TGTGCCAGCAGCTTTAGCCGGGACACTAACTATGGCTACACCTTC. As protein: CASSFSRDTNYGYTF.

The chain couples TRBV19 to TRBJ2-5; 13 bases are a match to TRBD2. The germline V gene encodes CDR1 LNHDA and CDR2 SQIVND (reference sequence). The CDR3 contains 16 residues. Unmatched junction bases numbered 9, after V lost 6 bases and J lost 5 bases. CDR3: CASRRTSGGVAETQYF. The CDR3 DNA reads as TGTGCCAGTAGGCGGACTAGCGGGGGTGTAGCGGAGACCCAGTACTTC.

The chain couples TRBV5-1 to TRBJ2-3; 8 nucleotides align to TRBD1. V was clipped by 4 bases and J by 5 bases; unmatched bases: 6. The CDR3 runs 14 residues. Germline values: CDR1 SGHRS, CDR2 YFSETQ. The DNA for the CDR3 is TGCGCCAGCAGCCACGGACAGGGCAAAGATACGCAGTATTTT. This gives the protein CASSHGQGKDTQYF.

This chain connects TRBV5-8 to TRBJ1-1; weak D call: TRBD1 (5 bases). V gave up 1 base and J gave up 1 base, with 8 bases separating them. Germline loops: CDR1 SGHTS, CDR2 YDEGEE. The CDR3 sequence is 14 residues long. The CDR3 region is CASSLFGGNTEAFF. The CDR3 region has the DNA TGTGCCAGCAGCTTGTTCGGGGGGAACACTGAAGCTTTCTTT. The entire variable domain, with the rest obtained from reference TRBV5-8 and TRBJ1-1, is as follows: EAGVTQSPTHLIKTRGQQATLRCSPISGHTSVYWYQQALGLGLQFLLWYDEGEERNRGNFPPRFSGRQFPNYSSELNVNALELEDSALYLCASSLFGGNTEAFFGQGTRLTVV.

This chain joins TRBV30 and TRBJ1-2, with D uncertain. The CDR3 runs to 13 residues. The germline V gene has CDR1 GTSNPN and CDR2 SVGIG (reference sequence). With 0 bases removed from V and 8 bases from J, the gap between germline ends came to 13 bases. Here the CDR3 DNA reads TGTGCCTGGAGTGTACGGTCAGATAGCGGCTACACCTTC. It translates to CAWSVRSDSGYTF.

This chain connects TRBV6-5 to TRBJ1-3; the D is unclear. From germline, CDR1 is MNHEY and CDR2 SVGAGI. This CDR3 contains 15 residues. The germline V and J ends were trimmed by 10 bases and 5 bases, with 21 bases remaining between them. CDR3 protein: CATTPRAGGRNTIYF. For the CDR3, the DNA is TGTGCCACCACCCCCCGGGCAGGCGGGAGAAACACCATATATTTT.

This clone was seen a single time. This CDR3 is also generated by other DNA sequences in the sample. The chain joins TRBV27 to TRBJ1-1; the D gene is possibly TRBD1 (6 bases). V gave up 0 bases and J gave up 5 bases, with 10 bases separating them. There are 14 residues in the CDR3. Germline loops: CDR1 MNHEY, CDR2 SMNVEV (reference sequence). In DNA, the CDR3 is TGTGCCAGCAGTTTATCGCGGGGGCGGACTGAAGCTTTCTTT. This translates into CASSLSRGRTEAFF.

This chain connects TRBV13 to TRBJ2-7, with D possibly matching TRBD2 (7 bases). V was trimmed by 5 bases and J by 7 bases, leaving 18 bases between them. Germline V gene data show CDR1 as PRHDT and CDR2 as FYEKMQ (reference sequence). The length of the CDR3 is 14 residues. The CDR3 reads CASSKGGVVEEQYF. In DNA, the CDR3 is TGTGCCAGCAGCAAAGGGGGGGTAGTGGAGGAGCAGTACTTC.

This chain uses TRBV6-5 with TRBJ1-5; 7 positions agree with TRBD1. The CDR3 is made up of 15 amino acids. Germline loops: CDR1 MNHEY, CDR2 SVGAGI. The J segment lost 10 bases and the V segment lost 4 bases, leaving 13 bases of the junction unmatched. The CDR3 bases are TGTGCCAGCAGTTCTCACGACAGGGTGGGGGGACCCCAGCATTTT. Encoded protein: CASSSHDRVGGPQHF.

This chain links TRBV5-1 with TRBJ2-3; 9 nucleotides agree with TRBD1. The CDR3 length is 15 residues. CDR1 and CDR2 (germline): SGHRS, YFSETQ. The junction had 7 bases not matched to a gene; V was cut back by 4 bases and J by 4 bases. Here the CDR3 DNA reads TGCGCCAGCAGCGCGGGACAGGGATCCCCAGATACGCAGTATTTT. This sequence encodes CASSAGQGSPDTQYF.

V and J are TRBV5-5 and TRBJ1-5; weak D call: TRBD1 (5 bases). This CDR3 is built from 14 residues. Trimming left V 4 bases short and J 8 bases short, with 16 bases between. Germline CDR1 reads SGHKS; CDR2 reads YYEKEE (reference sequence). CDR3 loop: CASSLGGATKPQHF. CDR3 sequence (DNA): TGTGCCAGCAGCCTCGGCGGGGCCACTAAGCCCCAGCATTTT.

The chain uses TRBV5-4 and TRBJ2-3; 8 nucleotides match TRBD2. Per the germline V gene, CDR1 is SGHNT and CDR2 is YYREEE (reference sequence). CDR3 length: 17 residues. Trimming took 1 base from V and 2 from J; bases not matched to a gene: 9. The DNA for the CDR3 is TGTGCCAGCAGCTTGCTGGGTCTAGCGGGTTACACAGATACGCAGTATTTT. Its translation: CASSLLGLAGYTDTQYF. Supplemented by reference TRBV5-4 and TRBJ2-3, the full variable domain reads ETGVTQSPTHLIKTRGQQVTLRCSSQSGHNTVSWYQQALGQGPQFIFQYYREEENGRGNFPPRFSGLQFPNYSSELNVNALELDDSALYLCASSLLGLAGYTDTQYFGPGTRLTVL.

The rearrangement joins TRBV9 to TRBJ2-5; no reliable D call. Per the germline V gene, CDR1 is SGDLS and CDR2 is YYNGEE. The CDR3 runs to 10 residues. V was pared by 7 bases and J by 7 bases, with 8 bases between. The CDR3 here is CASGSGTQYF. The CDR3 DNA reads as TGTGCCAGCGGCTCAGGGACCCAGTACTTC.

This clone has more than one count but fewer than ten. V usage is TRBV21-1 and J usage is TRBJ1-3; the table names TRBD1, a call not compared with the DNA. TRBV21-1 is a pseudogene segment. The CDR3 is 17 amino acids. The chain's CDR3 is CATGDRGQLISGNTIYF. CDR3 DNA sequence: TGTGCCACCGGCGACAGGGGGCAACTAATTTCTGGAAACACCATATATTTT.

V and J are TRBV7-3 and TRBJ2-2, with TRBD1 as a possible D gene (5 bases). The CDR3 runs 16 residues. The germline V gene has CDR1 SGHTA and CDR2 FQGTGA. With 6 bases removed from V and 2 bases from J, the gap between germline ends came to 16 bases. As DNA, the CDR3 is TGTGCCAGCAGTCTCCTTGGGGCCTATAACACCGGGGAGCTGTTTTTT. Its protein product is CASSLLGAYNTGELFF.

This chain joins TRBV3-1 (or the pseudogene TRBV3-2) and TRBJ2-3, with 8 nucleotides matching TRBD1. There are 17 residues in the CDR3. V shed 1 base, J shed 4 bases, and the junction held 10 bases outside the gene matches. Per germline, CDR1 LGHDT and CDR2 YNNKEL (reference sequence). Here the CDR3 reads CASSQGIPGGPADTQYF. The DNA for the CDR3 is TGTGCCAGCAGCCAAGGTATCCCAGGGGGCCCCGCAGATACGCAGTATTTT.

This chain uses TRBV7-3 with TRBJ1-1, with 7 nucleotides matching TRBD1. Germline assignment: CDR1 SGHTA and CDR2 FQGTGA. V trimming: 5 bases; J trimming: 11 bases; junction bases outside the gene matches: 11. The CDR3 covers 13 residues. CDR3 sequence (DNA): TGTGCCAGCAGCGGAGACAGGGTCGGTCGGGCTTTCTTT. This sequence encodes CASSGDRVGRAFF.

CDR3 nucleotide sequence: TGTGCCAGCAGCTTAGTAGGGGCTGGGGCCAACGTCCTGACTTTC. It yields the protein CASSLVGAGANVLTF. V gene TRBV7-9 combines with J gene TRBJ2-6; a weak D match, TRBD1 (5 bases). V was cut by 1 base and J by 2 bases, with 6 bases left in between. Germline V CDR1 and CDR2: SEHNR, FQNEAQ (reference sequence). The CDR3 loop spans 15 amino acids.

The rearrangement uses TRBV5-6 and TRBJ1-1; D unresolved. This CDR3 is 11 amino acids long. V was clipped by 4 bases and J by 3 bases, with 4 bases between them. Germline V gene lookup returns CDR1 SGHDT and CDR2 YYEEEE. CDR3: CASSRYTEAFF. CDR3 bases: TGTGCCAGCAGCCGTTACACTGAAGCTTTCTTT.

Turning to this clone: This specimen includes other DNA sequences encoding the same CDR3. Here the CDR3 DNA reads TGTGCCAGCAGCTTACGGGGTTACAATGAGCAGTTCTTC. Protein sequence: CASSLRGYNEQFF. The chain links TRBV7-8 to TRBJ2-1; D may be TRBD2 (5 bases). CDR3 length: 13 residues. Trimming took off 2 bases at V and 4 bases at J, with 6 bases between the two ends. Germline CDR1 is SGHVS and CDR2 is FQNEAQ.

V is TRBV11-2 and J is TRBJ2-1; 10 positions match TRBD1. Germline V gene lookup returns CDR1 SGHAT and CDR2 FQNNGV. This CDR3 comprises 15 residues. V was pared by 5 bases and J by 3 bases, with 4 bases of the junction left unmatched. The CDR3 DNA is TGTGCCAGCAGCCCCCGGGACAGGGGCTACAATGAGCAGTTCTTC. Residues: CASSPRDRGYNEQFF. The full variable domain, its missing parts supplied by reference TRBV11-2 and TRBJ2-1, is EAGVAQSPRYKIIEKRQSVAFWCNPISGHATLYWYQQILGQGPKLLIQFQNNGVVDDSQLPKDRFSAERLKGVDSTLKIQPAKLEDSAVYLCASSPRDRGYNEQFFGPGTRLTVL.

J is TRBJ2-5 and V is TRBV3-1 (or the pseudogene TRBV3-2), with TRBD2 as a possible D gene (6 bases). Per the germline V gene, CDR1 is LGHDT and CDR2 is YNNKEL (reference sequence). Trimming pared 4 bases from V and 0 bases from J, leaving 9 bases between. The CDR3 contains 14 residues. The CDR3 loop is CASSRRDYQETQYF. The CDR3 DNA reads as TGTGCCAGCAGCCGACGGGACTACCAAGAGACCCAGTACTTC.

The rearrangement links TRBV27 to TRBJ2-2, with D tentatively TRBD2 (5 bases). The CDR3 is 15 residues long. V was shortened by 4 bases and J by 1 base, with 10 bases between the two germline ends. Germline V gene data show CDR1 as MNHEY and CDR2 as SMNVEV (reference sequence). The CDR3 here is CASSSFGLNTGELFF. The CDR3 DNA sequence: TGTGCCAGCAGTTCCTTTGGACTGAACACCGGGGAGCTGTTTTTT.